The 20 T cell receptor beta chains below all came from one sample that was sequenced in a study of shared clonotypes between healthy human individuals. CD8 cells regarded as naive lacked CD45RO, were positively chosen for CCR7, and omitted terminally differentiated effector memory CD45RA+ cells. The method was immunoSEQ multiplex PCR; TCRdb's version includes in-frame clones alone and lacks a portion of them. Here the sample spans hundreds of thousands of clones, approximately 96% being singletons. Sample: naive CD8+ T cells sorted from blood. The receptors were sampled from a woman in her 30s in good health.

V usage is TRBV28 and J usage is TRBJ2-1; maybe TRBD2 (6 bases). CDR1 is MDHEN, CDR2 SYDVKM, per germline. V lost 4 bases and J 2 bases, leaving 15 bases between the germline ends. The length of the CDR3 is 16 residues. CDR3 nucleotide sequence: TGTGCCAGCAGTTCTAGCGTTTCGTACCCCTACAATGAGCAGTTCTTC. Its protein is CASSSSVSYPYNEQFF.

This chain joins TRBV27 and TRBJ2-5, with 8 bases fitting TRBD2. CDR3 length: 16 amino acids. V trimming: 6 bases; J trimming: 5 bases; junction bases outside the gene matches: 14. Per germline, CDR1 MNHEY and CDR2 SMNVEV (reference sequence). This chain's CDR3 is CASSPGLEAFWETQYF. The CDR3 DNA reads TGTGCCAGCAGCCCGGGACTAGAAGCATTCTGGGAGACCCAGTACTTC.

This clone was detected only once. V gene TRBV27 combines with J gene TRBJ1-1; no firm D call. The CDR3 runs to 14 residues. The germline gives CDR1 MNHEY, CDR2 SMNVEV (reference sequence). V lost 4 bases and J lost 10, with 19 bases in between. The CDR3 sequence: CASSSTGSQNGAFF. The CDR3 DNA sequence: TGTGCCAGCAGTTCCACCGGGAGCCAAAACGGAGCTTTCTTT.

The V and J genes are TRBV27 and TRBJ1-5; the D gene is possibly TRBD1 (5 bases). This CDR3 comprises 15 residues. The V and J ends lost 0 bases and 6 bases respectively, with 12 bases between them. Germline CDR1 MNHEY, CDR2 SMNVEV (reference sequence). DNA for the CDR3: TGTGCCAGCAGTTTATCGGGACGCGCGAGTCAGCCCCAGCATTTT. Translated: CASSLSGRASQPQHF.

V is TRBV7-9 and J is TRBJ2-7, with 7 bases fitting TRBD2. The CDR3 loop spans 15 amino acids. J gave up 2 bases and V 10 bases, and 14 bases lay outside the gene matches. Germline CDR1 is SEHNR and CDR2 is FQNEAQ (reference sequence). The CDR3 DNA sequence: TGTGCCATCCCAATGGGGGGGACCCGACCCTACGAGCAGTACTTC. This gives the protein CAIPMGGTRPYEQYF.

The chain recombines TRBV6-6 with TRBJ1-4; weak D call: TRBD1 (6 bases). The CDR3 consists of 14 residues. The germline gives CDR1 MNHNY, CDR2 SVGAGI (reference sequence). The V gene lost 6 bases and the J gene lost 6 bases, with 14 bases spanning the gap. The CDR3 DNA reads TGTGCCAGCAGGCTGGGGGGCACGGATGAAAAACTGTTTTTT. This sequence encodes CASRLGGTDEKLFF.

With regard to this clone: Compared with germline, one end of the junction differs, possibly owing to a read error. The chain employs TRBV28 and TRBJ2-1; unclear D gene. The CDR3 extends over 13 amino acids. Per germline, CDR1 MDHEN and CDR2 SYDVKM. Written as DNA, the CDR3 is TGTGCCAGTAGTTTATTCCACTACAATGAGCAGTTCTTC. This encodes CASSLFHYNEQFF.

A remark on this clone: The sample contains more than one DNA sequence encoding this CDR3. The V and J genes are TRBV19 and TRBJ2-7; TRBD1 matches at 7 bases. The J segment lost 2 bases and the V segment lost 2 bases, leaving 3 bases of the junction unmatched. This CDR3 region has 14 residues. Per the germline V gene, CDR1 is LNHDA and CDR2 is SQIVND (reference sequence). The CDR3 here is CASSIRDRAYEQYF. The CDR3 DNA is TGTGCCAGTAGTATAAGGGACAGAGCCTACGAGCAGTACTTC. Complete variable domain (other parts from reference TRBV19 and TRBJ2-7): DGGITQSPKYLFRKEGQNVTLSCEQNLNHDAMYWYRQDPGQGLRLIYYSQIVNDFQKGDIAEGYSVSREKKESFPLTVTSAQKNPTAFYLCASSIRDRAYEQYFGPGTRLTVT.

The rearrangement uses TRBV19 and TRBJ1-5; D might be TRBD1 (6 bases). The germline CDR1 and CDR2 sequences are LNHDA and SQIVND (reference sequence). V lost 7 bases, J lost 1 base, and 14 bases lay in between. There are 15 residues in the CDR3. The CDR3 bases are TGTGCCAGTAACAACAGGGTAGAGAGCAATCAGCCCCAGCATTTT. Translating it yields CASNNRVESNQPQHF.

The chain has TRBV29-1 and TRBJ2-1, with D possibly TRBD1 on 6 matching bases. In germline, CDR1 is SQVTM, CDR2 ANQGSEA. CDR3 length: 13 amino acids. Trimming took 6 bases from V and 7 from J, leaving 16 bases between them. The CDR3 region has the DNA TGCAGCGTGGGTCAGGGGCTAGAAAATGAGCAGTTCTTC. Translating gives CSVGQGLENEQFF.

This clone was recorded a few times. This sequence joins TRBV29-1 and TRBJ2-1, with 7 bases that match TRBD1. V was clipped by 4 bases and J by 0 bases; unmatched bases: 12. The CDR3 loop spans 17 amino acids. Germline values: CDR1 SQVTM, CDR2 ANQGSEA. Written as DNA, the CDR3 is TGCAGCGTTGGGGGACAGCTTGCATACAGCTCCTACAATGAGCAGTTCTTC. Its protein is CSVGGQLAYSSYNEQFF.

This chain's CDR3 is CASSPRQGPSDGYTF. CDR3 bases: TGTGCCAGCAGCCCGCGCCAGGGGCCGTCGGATGGCTACACCTTC. The chain couples TRBV7-6 to TRBJ1-2; weak D call: TRBD1 (6 bases). In germline, CDR1 is SGHVS, CDR2 FNYEAQ. Between the trimmed V and J ends, which lost 5 bases and 6 bases, there was a span of 19 bases. The CDR3 totals 15 residues.

This clone was detected only once. This chain joins TRBV28 and TRBJ2-7; weak D call: TRBD1 (6 bases). The V gene lost 6 bases and the J gene lost 0 bases, with 15 bases spanning the gap. CDR1 MDHEN and CDR2 SYDVKM come from the germline V gene. This CDR3 contains 15 residues. DNA of the CDR3: TGTGCCAGCAGAGACCCAGGGGATCCCTCCTACGAGCAGTACTTC. It specifies CASRDPGDPSYEQYF. The complete variable domain, with remaining parts taken from reference TRBV28 and TRBJ2-7, reads DVKVTQSSRYLVKRTGEKVFLECVQDMDHENMFWYRQDPGLGLRLIYFSYDVKMKEKGDIPEGYSVSREKKERFSLILESASTNQTSMYLCASRDPGDPSYEQYFGPGTRLTVT.

The chain is built from TRBV11-2 and TRBJ2-1; the match to TRBD2 covers 7 bases. Looked up from germline, CDR1 is SGHAT and CDR2 is FQNNGV. V lost 1 base and J lost 9; bases outside the gene matches: 6. This CDR3 region has 14 residues. The CDR3, as DNA: TGTGCCAGCAGCTTAGGGGCGGGAGACAGTGAGCAGTTCTTC. Its translation: CASSLGAGDSEQFF.

J is TRBJ2-1 and V is TRBV27; D is unresolved. Germline loops: CDR1 MNHEY, CDR2 SMNVEV (reference sequence). With 5 bases removed from V and 4 bases from J, the gap between germline ends came to 6 bases. The CDR3 is made up of 12 amino acids. DNA for the CDR3: TGTGCCAGCAGTCCCAAATACAATGAGCAGTTCTTC. The encoded protein is CASSPKYNEQFF.

The chain is built from TRBV7-8 and TRBJ2-5, with D tentatively TRBD2 (6 bases). With the DNA end fitting TRBJ2-7 better, the J assignment may be wrong. The germline CDR1 and CDR2 sequences are SGHVS and FQNEAQ. CDR3 length: 14 amino acids. The CDR3 bases are TGTGCCAGCAGCCCGACCGGGGGCTCCTACGAGCAGTACTTC. This encodes CASSPTGGSYEQYF.

The rearrangement joins TRBV2 to TRBJ2-7; D remains unclear. V was clipped by 7 bases and J by 0 bases, with 7 bases between them. Germline values: CDR1 SNHLY, CDR2 FYNNEI. The CDR3 runs to 12 residues. This chain's CDR3 is CASKESSYEQYF. The CDR3 DNA follows: TGTGCCAGCAAAGAGAGCTCCTACGAGCAGTACTTC.

The table lists this clone with a count of one. The chain is built from TRBV19 and TRBJ1-1, with 8 positions matching TRBD1. CDR1 and CDR2 (germline): LNHDA, SQIVND (reference sequence). The CDR3 contains 14 residues. The V segment lost 7 bases and the J segment 2 bases; nucleotides outside the gene matches: 6. DNA of the CDR3: TGTGCCAGTAATCTACAGGGGGGAAACACTGAAGCTTTCTTT. Encoded protein: CASNLQGGNTEAFF.

The genes are TRBV28 and TRBJ1-1, with TRBD1 identical over 9 bases. Germline CDR1 reads MDHEN; CDR2 reads SYDVKM. The CDR3 contains 15 residues. Trimming took 5 bases from V and 1 from J; bases not matched to a gene: 5. DNA of the CDR3: TGTGCCAGCAGTCCGGACAGGGGAACGAACACTGAAGCTTTCTTT. This sequence encodes CASSPDRGTNTEAFF.

V gene TRBV10-3 combines with J gene TRBJ2-2; TRBD2 agrees at 11 bases. The CDR3 totals 16 residues. Germline loops: CDR1 ENHRY, CDR2 SYGVKD. Losses at the gene ends were 4 bases for V and 6 bases for J; bases not matched to a gene: 7. CDR3 amino acids: CAISATSGRKAGELFF. As DNA, the CDR3 is TGTGCCATCAGTGCCACTAGCGGGAGAAAGGCCGGGGAGCTGTTTTTT.